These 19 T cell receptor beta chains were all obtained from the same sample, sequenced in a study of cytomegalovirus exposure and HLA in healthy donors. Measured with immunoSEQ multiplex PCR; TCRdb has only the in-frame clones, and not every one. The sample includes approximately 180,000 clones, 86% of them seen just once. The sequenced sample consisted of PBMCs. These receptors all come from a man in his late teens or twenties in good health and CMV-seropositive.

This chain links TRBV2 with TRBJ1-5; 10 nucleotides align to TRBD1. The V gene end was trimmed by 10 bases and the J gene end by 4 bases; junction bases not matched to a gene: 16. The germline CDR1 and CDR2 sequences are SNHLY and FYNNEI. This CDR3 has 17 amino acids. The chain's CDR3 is CATQPDPPGQGNQPQHF. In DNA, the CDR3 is TGTGCCACCCAGCCTGATCCCCCGGGACAGGGGAATCAGCCCCAGCATTTT.

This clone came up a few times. The CDR3 sequence is CASSLGLAGGLTYEQYF. The CDR3 DNA follows: TGTGCCAGCAGTTTGGGGCTAGCGGGAGGGCTTACCTACGAGCAGTACTTC. The chain employs TRBV28 and TRBJ2-7, with 12 bases aligning to TRBD2. CDR1 is MDHEN and CDR2 is SYDVKM in the germline V gene. The CDR3 is made up of 17 amino acids. The V gene end was trimmed by 3 bases and the J gene end by 2 bases; junction bases not matched to a gene: 8.

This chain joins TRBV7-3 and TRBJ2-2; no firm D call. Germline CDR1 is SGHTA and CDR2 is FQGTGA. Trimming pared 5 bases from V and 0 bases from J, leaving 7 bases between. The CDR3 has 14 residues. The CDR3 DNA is TGTGCCAGCAGCCACAGTACGAACACCGGGGAGCTGTTTTTT. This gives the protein CASSHSTNTGELFF.

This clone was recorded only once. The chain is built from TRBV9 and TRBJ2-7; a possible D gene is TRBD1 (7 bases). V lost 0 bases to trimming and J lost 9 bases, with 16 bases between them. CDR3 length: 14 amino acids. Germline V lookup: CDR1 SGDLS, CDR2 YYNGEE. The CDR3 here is CASSVGDRVGGQYF. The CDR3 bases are TGTGCCAGCAGCGTAGGAGACAGGGTGGGGGGGCAGTACTTC.

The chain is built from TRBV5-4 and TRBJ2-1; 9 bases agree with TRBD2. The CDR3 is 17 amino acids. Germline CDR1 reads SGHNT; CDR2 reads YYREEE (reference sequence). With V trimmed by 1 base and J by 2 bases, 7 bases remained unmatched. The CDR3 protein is CASSLRSGRPTYNEQFF. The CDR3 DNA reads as TGTGCCAGCAGCTTGAGAAGCGGGAGGCCTACCTACAATGAGCAGTTCTTC.

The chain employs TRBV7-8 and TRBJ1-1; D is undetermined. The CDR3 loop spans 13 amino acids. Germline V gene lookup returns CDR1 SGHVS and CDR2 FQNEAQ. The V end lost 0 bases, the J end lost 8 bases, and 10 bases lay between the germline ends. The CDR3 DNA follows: TGTGCCAGCAGCTTAGCGGGAGGAGTAGAAGCTTTCTTT. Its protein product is CASSLAGGVEAFF.

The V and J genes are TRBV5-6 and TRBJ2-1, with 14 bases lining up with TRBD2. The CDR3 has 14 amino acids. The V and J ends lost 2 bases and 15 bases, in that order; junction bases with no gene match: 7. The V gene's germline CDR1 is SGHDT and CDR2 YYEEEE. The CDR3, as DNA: TGTGCCAGCAGCTTTGGACTAGCGGGAGGAGCGGCGTTCTTC. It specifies CASSFGLAGGAAFF. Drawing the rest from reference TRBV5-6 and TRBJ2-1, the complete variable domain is DAGVTQSPTHLIKTRGQQVTLRCSPKSGHDTVSWYQQALGQGPQFIFQYYEEEERQRGNFPDRFSGHQFPNYSSELNVNALLLGDSALYLCASSFGLAGGAAFFGPGTRLTVL.

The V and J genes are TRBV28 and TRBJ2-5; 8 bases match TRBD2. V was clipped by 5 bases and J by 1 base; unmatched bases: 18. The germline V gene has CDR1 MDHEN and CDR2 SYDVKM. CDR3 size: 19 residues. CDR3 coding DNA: TGTGCCAGCAGTGGCGGGGGGCAGGGGCTGGGAGGGCCCCAAGAGACCCAGTACTTC. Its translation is CASSGGGQGLGGPQETQYF.

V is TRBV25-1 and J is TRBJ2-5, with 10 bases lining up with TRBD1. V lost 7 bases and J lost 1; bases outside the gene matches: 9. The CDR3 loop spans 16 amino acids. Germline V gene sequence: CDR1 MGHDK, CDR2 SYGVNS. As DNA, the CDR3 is TGTGCCAGCACGGCCCGGGACAGGGGCCTCCAAGAGACCCAGTACTTC. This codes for CASTARDRGLQETQYF.

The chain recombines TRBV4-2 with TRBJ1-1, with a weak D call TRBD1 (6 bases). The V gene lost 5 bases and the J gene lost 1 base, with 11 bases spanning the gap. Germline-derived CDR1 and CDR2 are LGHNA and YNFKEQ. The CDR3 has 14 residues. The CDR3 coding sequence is TGTGCCAGCAGCGCGGACAGAAAGAACACTGAAGCTTTCTTT. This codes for CASSADRKNTEAFF.

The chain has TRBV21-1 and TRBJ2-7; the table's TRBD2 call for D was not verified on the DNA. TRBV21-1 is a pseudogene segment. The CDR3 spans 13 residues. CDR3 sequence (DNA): TGTGCCAGCAGCAATGGCTCGACTTCGGAGCAGTACTTC. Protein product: CASSNGSTSEQYF.

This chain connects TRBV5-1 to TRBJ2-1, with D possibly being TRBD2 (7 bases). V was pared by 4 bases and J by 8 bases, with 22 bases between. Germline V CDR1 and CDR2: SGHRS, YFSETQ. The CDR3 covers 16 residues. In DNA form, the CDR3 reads TGCGCCAGCAGCCCACCGGGGGGCGGGGACTTCCATGAGCAGTTCTTC. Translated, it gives CASSPPGGGDFHEQFF.

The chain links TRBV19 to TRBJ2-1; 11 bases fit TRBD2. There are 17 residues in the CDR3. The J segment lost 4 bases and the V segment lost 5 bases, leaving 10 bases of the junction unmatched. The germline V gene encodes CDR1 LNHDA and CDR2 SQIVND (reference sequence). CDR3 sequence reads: CASSPRTSGSLYNEQFF. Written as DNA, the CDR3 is TGTGCCAGTAGTCCACGGACTAGCGGGTCACTTTACAATGAGCAGTTCTTC. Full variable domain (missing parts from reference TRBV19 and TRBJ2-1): DGGITQSPKYLFRKEGQNVTLSCEQNLNHDAMYWYRQDPGQGLRLIYYSQIVNDFQKGDIAEGYSVSREKKESFPLTVTSAQKNPTAFYLCASSPRTSGSLYNEQFFGPGTRLTVL.

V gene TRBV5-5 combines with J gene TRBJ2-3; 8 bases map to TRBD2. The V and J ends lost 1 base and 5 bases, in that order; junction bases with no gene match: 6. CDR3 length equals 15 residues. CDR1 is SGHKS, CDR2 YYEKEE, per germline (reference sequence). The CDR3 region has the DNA TGTGCCAGCAGCTTGTCTGGGACTAGGGGAGATACGCAGTATTTT. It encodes CASSLSGTRGDTQYF.

The chain's CDR3 is CASSHSPGTSGTDTQYF. The CDR3, as DNA: TGCGCCAGCAGCCATTCACCCGGGACTAGCGGCACAGATACGCAGTATTTT. This chain joins TRBV4-1 and TRBJ2-3; 10 bases agree with TRBD2. The CDR3 extends over 17 amino acids. V was clipped by 3 bases and J by 1 base; unmatched bases: 7. Germline CDR1 is MGHRA and CDR2 is YSYEKL.

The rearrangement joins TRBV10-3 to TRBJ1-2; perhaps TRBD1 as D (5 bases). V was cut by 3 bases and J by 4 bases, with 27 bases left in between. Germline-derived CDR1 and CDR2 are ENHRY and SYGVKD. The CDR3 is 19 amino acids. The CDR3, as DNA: TGTGCCATCAGTGACCCTATCAGTGAGTCAGGGCGTCAGGGCTATGGCTACACCTTC. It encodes CAISDPISESGRQGYGYTF.

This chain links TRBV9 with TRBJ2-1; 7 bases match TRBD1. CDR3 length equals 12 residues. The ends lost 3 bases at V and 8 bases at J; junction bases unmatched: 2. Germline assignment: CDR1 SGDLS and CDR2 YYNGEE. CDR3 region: CASSGQGDEQFF. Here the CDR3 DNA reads TGTGCCAGCAGCGGTCAGGGGGATGAGCAGTTCTTC.

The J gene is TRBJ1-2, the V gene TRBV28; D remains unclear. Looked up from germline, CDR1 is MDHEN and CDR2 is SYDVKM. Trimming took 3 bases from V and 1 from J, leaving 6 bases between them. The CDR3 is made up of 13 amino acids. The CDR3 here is CASSLNGNYGYTF. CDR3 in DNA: TGTGCCAGCAGTTTGAACGGTAACTATGGCTACACCTTC.

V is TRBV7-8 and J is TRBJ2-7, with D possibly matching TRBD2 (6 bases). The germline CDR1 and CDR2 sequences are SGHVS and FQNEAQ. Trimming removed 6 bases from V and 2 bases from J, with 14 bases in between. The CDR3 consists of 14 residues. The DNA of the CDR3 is TGTGCCAGCAGAACAGACGGGGGTACCTACGAGCAGTACTTC. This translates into CASRTDGGTYEQYF.